These 12 T cell receptor beta chains came from one sample sequenced in a study of neoadjuvant nivolumab and ipilimumab in lung cancer. The repertoire was sequenced with immunoSEQ multiplex PCR; TCRdb's copy has only in-frame clones and lacks some. In the table there are roughly 6,900 clones, roughly 89% of which are singletons. The sequenced sample was tumor tissue, obtained after neoadjuvant nivolumab, alone or with ipilimumab, at or shortly before surgery. These receptors were collected from an adult with non-small cell lung cancer. Some clones in this sample may be carry-over from other donors' samples.

The chain is built from TRBV29-1 and TRBJ1-2, with D hard to call. Per germline, CDR1 SQVTM and CDR2 ANQGSEA. Trimming stripped 5 bases from V and 0 bases from J, with 7 bases between. The CDR3 is 12 residues long. In DNA form, the CDR3 reads TGCAGCGTTACCCGGACTAACTATGGCTACACCTTC. It encodes CSVTRTNYGYTF.

The CDR3: CASSEMQGVRDEQYF. In nucleotides, the CDR3 is TGTGCCAGCAGTGAAATGCAGGGGGTAAGAGACGAGCAGTACTTC. The V gene is TRBV25-1, the J gene TRBJ2-7, with 7 bases fitting TRBD1. The CDR3 loop spans 15 amino acids. Germline lookup yields CDR1 MGHDK and CDR2 SYGVNS. Trimming removed 2 bases from V and 5 bases from J; junction bases left unmatched: 9.

V is TRBV14 and J is TRBJ1-1, with no clear D. The V gene's germline CDR1 is SGHDN and CDR2 FVKESK. The CDR3 has 13 amino acids. The V gene lost 0 bases and the J gene lost 5 bases, with 7 bases spanning the gap. The CDR3 is CASSQEWGTEAFF. The CDR3 DNA is TGTGCCAGCAGCCAAGAATGGGGAACTGAAGCTTTCTTT. Full variable domain (remainder filled in from reference TRBV14 and TRBJ1-1): EAGVTQFPSHSVIEKGQTVTLRCDPISGHDNLYWYRRVMGKEIKFLLHFVKESKQDESGMPNNRFLAERTGGTYSTLKVQPAELEDSGVYFCASSQEWGTEAFFGQGTRLTVV.

This sequence joins TRBV19 and TRBJ2-7; D gene unclear. Trimming removed 0 bases from V and 1 base from J, with 7 bases in between. The germline gives CDR1 LNHDA, CDR2 SQIVND (reference sequence). The CDR3 is 14 residues long. The CDR3, as DNA: TGTGCCAGTAGTATAGATCGCCTATCCTACGAGCAGTACTTC. Protein sequence: CASSIDRLSYEQYF.

The chain employs TRBV18 and TRBJ2-1, with D perhaps matching TRBD1 (5 bases). CDR1 is KGHSH and CDR2 is LQKENI in the germline V gene. CDR3 length equals 15 residues. Between the trimmed V and J ends, which lost 0 bases and 1 base, there was a span of 7 bases. The CDR3 DNA reads as TGTGCCAGCTCACCACCAGGGGCGTCCTACAATGAGCAGTTCTTC. As protein: CASSPPGASYNEQFF.

V is TRBV7-9 and J is TRBJ1-5, with D hard to call. CDR1 and CDR2 from the germline V gene are SEHNR and FQNEAQ (reference sequence). The V end was cut by 1 base, the J end by 7 bases, with 5 bases between. The CDR3 has 12 amino acids. This chain's CDR3 is CASSLVGQPQHF. The CDR3 DNA sequence: TGTGCCAGCAGCTTAGTGGGCCAGCCCCAGCATTTT.

This clone was counted a few times. The rearrangement uses TRBV6-5 and TRBJ2-3, with 8 positions matching TRBD1. The CDR3 consists of 15 residues. The germline V gene encodes CDR1 MNHEY and CDR2 SVGAGI. Germline trimming cut 1 base from V and 6 bases from J; bases unmatched to any gene: 6. Here the CDR3 reads CASSYFGTGYDTQYF. CDR3 bases: TGTGCCAGCAGTTACTTCGGGACAGGATACGATACGCAGTATTTT.

The CDR3 DNA follows: TGTGCCTGGAGCGTACAATCCTACGAGCAGTACTTC. Its protein product is CAWSVQSYEQYF. The J gene is TRBJ2-7, the V gene TRBV30; no clear D. Germline V gene data show CDR1 as GTSNPN and CDR2 as SVGIG (reference sequence). This CDR3 comprises 12 residues. V lost 3 bases, J lost 1 base, and 7 bases lay in between. Variable domain in full (rest from reference TRBV30 and TRBJ2-7): SQTIHQWPATLVQPVGSPLSLECTVEGTSNPNLYWYRQAAGRGLQLLFYSVGIGQISSEVPQNLSASRPQDRQFILSSKKLLLSDSGFYLCAWSVQSYEQYFGPGTRLTVT.

The chain has TRBV7-9 and TRBJ2-3; 10 bases agree with TRBD2. The CDR3 runs 16 residues. V shed 5 bases, J shed 2 bases, and the junction held 7 bases outside the gene matches. Germline CDR1 reads SEHNR; CDR2 reads FQNEAQ (reference sequence). CDR3 nucleotide sequence: TGTGCCAGCAGCCCGTCCGGACTAGCGGACACAGATACGCAGTATTTT. Translated: CASSPSGLADTDTQYF.

The rearrangement joins TRBV19 to TRBJ2-5; D is unclear. Germline V gene data show CDR1 as LNHDA and CDR2 as SQIVND (reference sequence). This CDR3 is 11 amino acids long. Trimming removed 6 bases at V and 2 bases at J, with 4 bases between. This CDR3 reads CASRGQETQYF. The CDR3 region has the DNA TGTGCCAGTAGGGGGCAAGAGACCCAGTACTTC.

V gene TRBV10-3 combines with J gene TRBJ2-7; D is unresolved. CDR3 size: 10 residues. The germline gives CDR1 ENHRY, CDR2 SYGVKD. CDR3 residues: CASGEYEQYF. The CDR3 region has the DNA TGTGCGTCCGGCGAGTACGAGCAGTACTTC.

The chain employs TRBV5-1 and TRBJ1-1; the D gene is possibly TRBD1 (5 bases). Looked up from germline, CDR1 is SGHRS and CDR2 is YFSETQ. The CDR3 spans 16 residues. The V gene lost 0 bases and the J gene lost 2 bases, with 14 bases spanning the gap. The CDR3 region is CASSLVSGGGNTEAFF. The CDR3 region has the DNA TGCGCCAGCAGCTTGGTGTCTGGGGGGGGAAACACTGAAGCTTTCTTT.